The clone carrying this TCR beta chain has only a few counts. This entry is derived from a study of control samples from healthy donors and cancer patients. The data were produced by immunoSEQ multiplex PCR, yet TCRdb's version contains in-frame clones alone and is incomplete. Here the sample spans 160,000 or so clones, over 85% being singletons. V was clipped by 4 bases and J by 4 bases, with 11 bases between them. The CDR3 is 13 amino acids. CDR1 MNHEY and CDR2 SVGAGI come from the germline V gene. This chain uses TRBV6-5 with TRBJ2-7; no firm D call. The TCR comes from a man in his fifties in good health. The sequenced material came from blood. The CDR3 DNA follows: TGTGCCAGCAGTTCCCAGCTGGGGTACGAGCAGTACTTC. Protein: CASSSQLGYEQYF.